Listed below are T cell receptor beta chains from one sample, sequenced in a study of cytomegalovirus exposure and HLA in healthy donors. The repertoire was sequenced with immunoSEQ multiplex PCR; TCRdb's copy has only in-frame clones and lacks some. The table has roughly 100,000 clones, approximately 79% seen once; the top ten hold roughly 6%. What was sequenced was PBMCs. These receptors all stem from a man between 60 and 75 years old in good health and CMV-seropositive. The CDR3 runs from the conserved cysteine through the conserved F or W. A D gene is named only where the DNA matches it firmly. Expanded clones get a size class; other rows say once, few or many, or leave the size out.

CDR3 DNA: TGTGCCATCCCCAAGATGGAGGGGCACTATAGCAATCAGCCCCAGCATTTT; CDR3 protein: CAIPKMEGHYSNQPQHF; CDR3 length: 17; V gene: TRBV21-1; clone size: NA; D gene: NA; J gene: TRBJ1-5
CDR3 DNA: TGTGCCAGCAGCTTAGTCAGGGGCACTGAAGCTTTCTTT; CDR3 protein: CASSLVRGTEAFF; CDR3 length: 13; V gene: TRBV11-2; clone size: NA; D gene: NA; J gene: TRBJ1-1
CDR3 DNA: TGTGCCAGTAGTATAGTCGCGGGATACGAGCAGTACTTC; CDR3 protein: CASSIVAGYEQYF; CDR3 length: 13; V gene: TRBV19; clone size: NA; D gene: NA; J gene: TRBJ2-7
CDR3 DNA: TGTGCCAGTAGGGAGACTAGCGGGGGAGGCACAGATACGCAGTATTTT; CDR3 protein: CASRETSGGGTDTQYF; CDR3 length: 16; V gene: TRBV19; clone size: NA; D gene: TRBD2; J gene: TRBJ2-3
CDR3 DNA: TGTGCCAGCAGTGCAGCCGGACAGGGGAGGTACGAGCAGTACTTC; CDR3 protein: CASSAAGQGRYEQYF; CDR3 length: 15; V gene: TRBV25-1; clone size: NA; D gene: TRBD1; J gene: TRBJ2-7
CDR3 DNA: TGTGCCAGCAGCTTAGGGGGGGGCGAGGACTATGGCTACACCTTC; CDR3 protein: CASSLGGGEDYGYTF; CDR3 length: 15; V gene: TRBV7-3; clone size: few; D gene: NA; J gene: TRBJ1-2
CDR3 DNA: TGTGCTAGTGGTTTGGGGTCGGCGAACACCGGGGAGCTGTTTTTT; CDR3 protein: CASGLGSANTGELFF; CDR3 length: 15; V gene: TRBV12-5; clone size: NA; D gene: NA; J gene: TRBJ2-2
CDR3 DNA: TGTGCCAGTAGCTTTCTAGCGGGGGGGCGGGAGACCCAGTACTTC; CDR3 protein: CASSFLAGGRETQYF; CDR3 length: 15; V gene: TRBV19; clone size: NA; D gene: TRBD2; J gene: TRBJ2-5
CDR3 DNA: TGCGCCAGCAGTCAATCAGTTAAAGGGGACAGGGGGCGCGCAAATGAGCAGTTCTTC; CDR3 protein: CASSQSVKGDRGRANEQFF; CDR3 length: 19; V gene: TRBV23-1; clone size: NA; D gene: TRBD1; J gene: TRBJ2-1
CDR3 DNA: TGTGCCAGCAGTCGACAGGGCCCAGAGACTGAAGCTTTCTTT; CDR3 protein: CASSRQGPETEAFF; CDR3 length: 14; V gene: TRBV7-9; clone size: NA; D gene: TRBD1; J gene: TRBJ1-1
CDR3 DNA: TGTGCCAGCAGTGGGACAGAGGTAAACATTCAGTACTTC; CDR3 protein: CASSGTEVNIQYF; CDR3 length: 13; V gene: TRBV6-1; clone size: NA; D gene: NA; J gene: TRBJ2-4
CDR3 DNA: TGTGCCAGCAGGGGGCGTGCAACTAATGAAAAACTGTTTTTT; CDR3 protein: CASRGRATNEKLFF; CDR3 length: 14; V gene: TRBV6-5; clone size: NA; D gene: NA; J gene: TRBJ1-4
CDR3 DNA: TGTGCCAGCAGTAACTCAGGGGCGACCGGTGGCTACACCTTC; CDR3 protein: CASSNSGATGGYTF; CDR3 length: 14; V gene: TRBV6-6; clone size: NA; D gene: NA; J gene: TRBJ1-2
CDR3 DNA: TGTGCCTGGAGCCACTCGACAGCTTGGGCAAAACTGTTTTTT; CDR3 protein: CAWSHSTAWAKLFF; CDR3 length: 14; V gene: TRBV30; clone size: few; D gene: NA; J gene: TRBJ1-4
CDR3 DNA: TGTGCCAGCAGCCTCCCCGGACAGGGGTCCTACGAGCAGTACTTC; CDR3 protein: CASSLPGQGSYEQYF; CDR3 length: 15; V gene: TRBV14; clone size: NA; D gene: TRBD1; J gene: TRBJ2-7
CDR3 DNA: TGTGCCAGTGACAGGGACAGCAATAGCAATCAGCCCCAGCATTTT; CDR3 protein: CASDRDSNSNQPQHF; CDR3 length: 15; V gene: TRBV2; clone size: few; D gene: TRBD1; J gene: TRBJ1-5
CDR3 DNA: TGTGCCAGCAGCCCGAGGGACACCCCCTACGAGCAGTACTTC; CDR3 protein: CASSPRDTPYEQYF; CDR3 length: 14; V gene: TRBV5-5; clone size: few; D gene: NA; J gene: TRBJ2-7
CDR3 DNA: TGTGCCAGCAGCACCGGGACAGGTTCAAACGAGCAGTACTTC; CDR3 protein: CASSTGTGSNEQYF; CDR3 length: 14; V gene: TRBV6-5; clone size: NA; D gene: TRBD1; J gene: TRBJ2-7
CDR3 DNA: TGTGCCAGCAGCCCAAGTGCAGGGGGCCTGTACTTC; CDR3 protein: CASSPSAGGLYF; CDR3 length: 12; V gene: TRBV7-9; clone size: NA; D gene: TRBD1; J gene: TRBJ2-5
CDR3 DNA: TGTGCCAGCAGTTATCGCCCAGCAGGACAGAACACTGAAGCTTTCTTT; CDR3 protein: CASSYRPAGQNTEAFF; CDR3 length: 16; V gene: TRBV6-5; clone size: NA; D gene: NA; J gene: TRBJ1-1
CDR3 DNA: TGTGCCAGCAGCTTGGTCGGGGGGGCTGGAAACACCATATATTTT; CDR3 protein: CASSLVGGAGNTIYF; CDR3 length: 15; V gene: TRBV5-4; clone size: NA; D gene: NA; J gene: TRBJ1-3
CDR3 DNA: TGCGCCAGCAGCTTGGACCGGGCAGATACGCAGTATTTT; CDR3 protein: CASSLDRADTQYF; CDR3 length: 13; V gene: TRBV5-1; clone size: NA; D gene: NA; J gene: TRBJ2-3
CDR3 DNA: TGTGCCAGCAGCTTGCCTGGACAGCCGACCTACGAGCAGTACTTC; CDR3 protein: CASSLPGQPTYEQYF; CDR3 length: 15; V gene: TRBV5-6; clone size: few; D gene: NA; J gene: TRBJ2-7
CDR3 DNA: TGTGCCAGCAGTTTGTTAGCGGGGGGACACAATGAGCAGTTCTTC; CDR3 protein: CASSLLAGGHNEQFF; CDR3 length: 15; V gene: TRBV27; clone size: NA; D gene: TRBD2; J gene: TRBJ2-1
CDR3 DNA: TGTGCCAGCGGGGAGACAGGTGTCTCTGGAAACACCATATATTTT; CDR3 protein: CASGETGVSGNTIYF; CDR3 length: 15; V gene: TRBV28; clone size: once; D gene: NA; J gene: TRBJ1-3
CDR3 DNA: TGTGCCAGCAGTTCTTACGCAGGGGGTCGGGAGACCCAGTACTTC; CDR3 protein: CASSSYAGGRETQYF; CDR3 length: 15; V gene: TRBV2; clone size: NA; D gene: TRBD1; J gene: TRBJ2-5
CDR3 DNA: TGCGCCAGCAGTATCGCGACAGGCTTTAACGGCTACACCTTC; CDR3 protein: CASSIATGFNGYTF; CDR3 length: 14; V gene: TRBV10-2; clone size: NA; D gene: NA; J gene: TRBJ1-2